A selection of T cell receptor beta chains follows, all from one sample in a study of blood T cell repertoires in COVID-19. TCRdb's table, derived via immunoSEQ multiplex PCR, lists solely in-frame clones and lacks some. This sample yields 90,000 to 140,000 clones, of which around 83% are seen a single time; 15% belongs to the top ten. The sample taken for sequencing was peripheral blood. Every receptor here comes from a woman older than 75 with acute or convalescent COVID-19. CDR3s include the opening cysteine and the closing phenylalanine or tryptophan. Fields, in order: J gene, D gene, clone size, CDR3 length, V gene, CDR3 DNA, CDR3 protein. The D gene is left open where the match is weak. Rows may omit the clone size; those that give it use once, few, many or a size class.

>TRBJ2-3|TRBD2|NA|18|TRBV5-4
TGTGCCAGCAGTCGGGGACTAGCGGGAGTGGGGGGAGTGGATACGCAGTATTTT
CASSRGLAGVGGVDTQYF
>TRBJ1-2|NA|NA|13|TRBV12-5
TGTGCTAGTGGTTTGGTACAGGGTTCCGGCTACACCTTC
CASGLVQGSGYTF
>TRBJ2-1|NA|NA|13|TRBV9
TGTGCCAGCAGCGTAGCCTTGTACAATGAGCAGTTCTTC
CASSVALYNEQFF
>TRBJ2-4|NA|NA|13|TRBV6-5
TGTGCCAGCAGTTATTCGACAGTAAACATTCAGTACTTC
CASSYSTVNIQYF
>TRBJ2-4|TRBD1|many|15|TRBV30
TGTGCCTGGAGCTACGACAGGGGGCGCATGGACATTCAGTACTTC
CAWSYDRGRMDIQYF
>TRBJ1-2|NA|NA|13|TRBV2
TGTGCCAGCAGTGAAAAGCGGGGGGATGGCTACACCTTC
CASSEKRGDGYTF
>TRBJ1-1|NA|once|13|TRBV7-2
TGTGCCAGCAGCAAACACAGGGACACTGAAGCTTTCTTT
CASSKHRDTEAFF
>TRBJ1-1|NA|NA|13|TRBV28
TGTGCTAGCCACACAGGGTTGAACACTGAAGCTTTCTTT
CASHTGLNTEAFF
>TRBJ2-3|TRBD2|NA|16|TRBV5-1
TGCGCCAGCAGAGGACTAGCGGGTAGCAACACAGATACGCAGTATTTT
CASRGLAGSNTDTQYF
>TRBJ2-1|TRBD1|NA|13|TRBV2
TGTGCGACAGACAGGGGGGGGTACAATGAGCAGTTCTTC
CATDRGGYNEQFF
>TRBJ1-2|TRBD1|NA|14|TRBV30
TGTGCCTGGACCCGGGACAGGGCGGTCAATGGCTACACCTTC
CAWTRDRAVNGYTF
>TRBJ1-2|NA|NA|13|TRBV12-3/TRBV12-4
TGTGCCAGCAGTCTTTTACCCTTAGCTGGCTACACCTTC
CASSLLPLAGYTF
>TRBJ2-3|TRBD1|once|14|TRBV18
TGTGCCAGCTCACCCCCACAGGGGGAGGTCACGCAGTATTTT
CASSPPQGEVTQYF
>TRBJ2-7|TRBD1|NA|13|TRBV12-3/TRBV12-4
TGTGCCAGCAGTAGGGACAGCTCCTACGAGCAGTACTTC
CASSRDSSYEQYF
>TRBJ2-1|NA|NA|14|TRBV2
TGTGCCAGCAGTGAAGCGCTTCCTAGTACTGAGCAGTTCTTC
CASSEALPSTEQFF
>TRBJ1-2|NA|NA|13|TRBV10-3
TGTGCCATCAGTGACGCCAGGAACTATGGCTACACCTTC
CAISDARNYGYTF
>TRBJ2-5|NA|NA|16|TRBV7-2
TGTGCCAGCAGCTTGTCCTATGGCGGTGGCCAAGAGACCCAGTACTTC
CASSLSYGGGQETQYF
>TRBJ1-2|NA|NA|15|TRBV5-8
TGTGCCAGCAGCTCAGACACCTCAGTTAACTATGGCTACACCTTC
CASSSDTSVNYGYTF
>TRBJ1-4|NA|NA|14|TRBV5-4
TGTGCCAGCAGCTTAACAGGGACCGGTGAAAAACTGTTTTTT
CASSLTGTGEKLFF
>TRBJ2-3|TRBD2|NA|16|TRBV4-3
TGCGCCAGCAGCCCCGCCCACGGCGGGAGAACAGATACGCAGTATTTT
CASSPAHGGRTDTQYF
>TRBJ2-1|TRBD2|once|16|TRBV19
TGTGCCAGTAAAAGGTCAGGGACTAGCGTATACAATGAGCAGTTCTTC
CASKRSGTSVYNEQFF
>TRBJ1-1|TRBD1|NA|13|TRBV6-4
TGTGCCAGCAGTCCTCAGGGGGCAAGGGAAGCTTTCTTT
CASSPQGAREAFF
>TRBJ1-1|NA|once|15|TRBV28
TGTGCCAGCAAAGGTTCGTCCGGGATCTTAACTGAAGCTTTCTTT
CASKGSSGILTEAFF
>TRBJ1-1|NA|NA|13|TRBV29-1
TGCAGCGCCGGACAGAGCGCCAACACTGAAGCTTTCTTT
CSAGQSANTEAFF
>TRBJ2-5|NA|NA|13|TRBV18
TGTGCCAGCTCACCAGCAGGCCTAGAGACCCAGTACTTC
CASSPAGLETQYF
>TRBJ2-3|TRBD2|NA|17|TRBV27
TGTGCCAGCGTGCGTATGGCTAGCGGGGCTAGCACAGATACGCAGTATTTT
CASVRMASGASTDTQYF
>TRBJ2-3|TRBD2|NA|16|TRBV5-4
TGTGCCAGCAGCTCTTCACTAGCGGGAGCGGCAGATACGCAGTATTTT
CASSSSLAGAADTQYF
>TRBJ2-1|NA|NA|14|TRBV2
TGTGCCAGCAATAGGGACTCATCCTACAATGAGCAGTTCTTC
CASNRDSSYNEQFF
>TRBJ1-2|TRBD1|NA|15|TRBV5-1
TGCGCCAGCAGCTCCGGACAGGGGGAGACCTATGGCTACACCTTC
CASSSGQGETYGYTF
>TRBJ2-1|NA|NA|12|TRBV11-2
TGTGCCAGCAGCTTAGTTAACAATGAGCAGTTCTTC
CASSLVNNEQFF
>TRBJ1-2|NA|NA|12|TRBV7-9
TGTGCCAGCAGCTTAGAACAGGGAGGCTACACCTTC
CASSLEQGGYTF
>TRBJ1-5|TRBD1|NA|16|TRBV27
TGTGCCAGCAGTTACGCCGGGACAGGGGATCATCAGCCCCAGCATTTT
CASSYAGTGDHQPQHF
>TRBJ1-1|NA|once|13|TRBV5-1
TGCGCCAGCAGCTTGGGGGCGGGCACTGAAGCTTTCTTT
CASSLGAGTEAFF
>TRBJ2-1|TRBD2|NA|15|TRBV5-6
TGTGCCAGCAGCTCTAGCGGGAGAGGATACAATGAGCAGTTCTTC
CASSSSGRGYNEQFF
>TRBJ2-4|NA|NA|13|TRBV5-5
TGTGCCAGCAGCTTTAATTCCCCCAGTATTCAGTACTTC
CASSFNSPSIQYF
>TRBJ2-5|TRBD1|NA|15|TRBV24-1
TGTGCCACCAGTGATCGGACAGGGAGAGGGGAGACCCAGTACTTC
CATSDRTGRGETQYF
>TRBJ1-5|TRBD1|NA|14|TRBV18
TGTGCCAGCTCACCAGGGACAGGAGATCAGCCCCAGCATTTT
CASSPGTGDQPQHF
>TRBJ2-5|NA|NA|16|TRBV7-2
TGTGCCAGCAGCTTCGATTATGGGAGGACACAAGAGACCCAGTACTTC
CASSFDYGRTQETQYF
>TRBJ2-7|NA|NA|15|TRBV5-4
TGTGCCAGCAGCTATACAGGGAGATCATCCTACGAGCAGTACTTC
CASSYTGRSSYEQYF
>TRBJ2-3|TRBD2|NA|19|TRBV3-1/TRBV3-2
TGTGCCAGCAGCCAAACCCTAGGGTCGTCTAGCGGATACACAGATACGCAGTATTTT
CASSQTLGSSSGYTDTQYF
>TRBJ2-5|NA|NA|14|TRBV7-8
TGTGCCAGCAGCGGCTACAGGGATCAAGAGACCCAGTACTTC
CASSGYRDQETQYF
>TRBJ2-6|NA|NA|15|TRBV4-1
TGCGCCAGCAGCTACTTTGCCTCTGGGGCCAACGTCCTGACTTTC
CASSYFASGANVLTF
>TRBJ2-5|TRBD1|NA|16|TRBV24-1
TGTGCCACCAGTGACCCCGGGACAGCCGAACAAGAGACCCAGTACTTC
CATSDPGTAEQETQYF
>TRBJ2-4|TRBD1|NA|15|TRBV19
TGTGCCAGTAGTATGAGGCCCGGGACAGGGAGTATTCAGTACTTC
CASSMRPGTGSIQYF
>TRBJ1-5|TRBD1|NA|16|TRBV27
TGTGCCAGCAGTTTTCAAGGGACAGGGCTTGGGCAGCCCCAGCATTTT
CASSFQGTGLGQPQHF
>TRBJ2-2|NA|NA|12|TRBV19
TGTGCCAGTAGACTGGGAGCCGGGGAGCTGTTTTTT
CASRLGAGELFF
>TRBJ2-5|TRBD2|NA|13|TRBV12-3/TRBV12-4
TGTGCCAGCAGGTCTAGCGGGCAAGAGACCCAGTACTTC
CASRSSGQETQYF
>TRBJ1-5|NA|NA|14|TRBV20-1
TGCAGTGCTAGTTTCGAGGGATTGGATCAGCCCCAGCATTTT
CSASFEGLDQPQHF
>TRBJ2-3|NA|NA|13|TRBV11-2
TGTGCCAGCAGCCCGTACAGGGCAGATACGCAGTATTTT
CASSPYRADTQYF
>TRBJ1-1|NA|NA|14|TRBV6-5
TGTGCCAGCACACTCGGGTTAATGAACACTGAAGCTTTCTTT
CASTLGLMNTEAFF
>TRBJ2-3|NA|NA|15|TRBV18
TGTGCCAGCTCACCCACAGGGATTTTCACAGATACGCAGTATTTT
CASSPTGIFTDTQYF